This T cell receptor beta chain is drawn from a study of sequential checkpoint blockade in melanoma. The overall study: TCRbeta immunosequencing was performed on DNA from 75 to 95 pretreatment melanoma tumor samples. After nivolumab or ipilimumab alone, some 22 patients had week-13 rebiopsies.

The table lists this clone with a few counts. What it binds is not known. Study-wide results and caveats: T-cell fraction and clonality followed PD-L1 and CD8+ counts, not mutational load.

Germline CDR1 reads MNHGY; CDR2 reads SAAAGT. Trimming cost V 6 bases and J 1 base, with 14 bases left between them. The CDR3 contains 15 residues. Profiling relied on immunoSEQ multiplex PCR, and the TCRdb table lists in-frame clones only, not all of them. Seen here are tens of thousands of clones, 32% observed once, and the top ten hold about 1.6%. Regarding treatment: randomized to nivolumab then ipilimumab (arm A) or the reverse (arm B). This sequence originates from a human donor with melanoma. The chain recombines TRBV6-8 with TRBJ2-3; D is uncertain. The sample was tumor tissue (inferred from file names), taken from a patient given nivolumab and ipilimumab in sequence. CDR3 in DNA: TGTGCCAGCAGCTTCCTCCGCCCCGGCACAGATACGCAGTATTTT. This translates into CASSFLRPGTDTQYF.